This TCR beta chain was recorded in a study of beta chain features in type 1 diabetes. Study findings and constraints: Type 1 diabetes patients showed fewer insertions and more deletions at VDJ junctions.

The investigators reverse transcribed all of the isolated RNA, so they sequenced expressed TCRB transcripts. TCRdb's copy holds only in-frame clones and misses some; the assay was immunoSEQ multiplex PCR. The table includes under 400,000 clones, 15% to 20% detected once. The CDR3 is 17 residues long. CDR1 and CDR2 from the germline V gene are LNHDA and SQIVND (reference sequence). The ends lost 5 bases at V and 4 bases at J; junction bases unmatched: 14. This clone was counted only a few times. Its antigen is as yet unknown. The sequenced sample consisted of naive CD4+ T cells from blood. The source is a woman aged 18-35 years in good health. The chain recombines TRBV19 with TRBJ1-2, with 9 nucleotides matching TRBD1. This CDR3 is CASSQQGATQVVYGYTF. Here the CDR3 DNA reads TGTGCCAGTAGTCAACAGGGGGCAACACAGGTCGTCTATGGCTACACCTTC.